The 13 T cell receptor beta chains below come from one sample, sequenced in a study of T cells in Graves' hyperthyroidism and ophthalmopathy. Template material for amplifying TCR beta CDR3 regions consisted of RNA transcripts. HTBI primers were used for first-round RT-PCR of the TCR CDR3. MiXCR, applied by TCRdb to the multiplex PCR reads, yields one record per CDR3 protein. The sample has approximately 480,000 distinct CDR3 sequences, roughly 20% seen once. Specimen: blood. The receptors originated from a man between 18 and 29 years old with Graves' hyperthyroidism.

This clonotype was observed many times. The V gene is TRBV12-5, the J gene TRBJ2-7; 7 bases match TRBD1. With 5 bases clipped from V and 9 bases from J, the junction kept 13 bases outside the gene matches. The CDR3 loop spans 14 amino acids. From germline, CDR1 is LGHNT and CDR2 FRNRAP. The DNA for the CDR3 is TGTGCTAGTGGTCTCCGGGACAGTCGGGTCGGGCAGTACTTC. Protein: CASGLRDSRVGQYF. Full variable domain (missing parts from reference TRBV12-5 and TRBJ2-7): DARVTQTPRHKVTEMGQEVTMRCQPILGHNTVFWYRQTMMQGLELLAYFRNRAPLDDSGMPKDRFSAEMPDATLATLKIQPSEPRDSAVYFCASGLRDSRVGQYFGPGTRLTVT.

This clonotype was recorded at least ten times. J is TRBJ2-7 and V is TRBV2; 8 bases align to TRBD2. CDR3 length: 15 residues. The V and J ends lost 3 bases and 6 bases, in that order; junction bases with no gene match: 10. The germline V gene encodes CDR1 SNHLY and CDR2 FYNNEI. In nucleotides, the CDR3 is TGTGCCAGCAGTGAGTGGAGCGGGGGCTTAGGCGAGCAGTACTTC. It specifies CASSEWSGGLGEQYF. Combining the CDR3 with reference TRBV2 and TRBJ2-7 gives the whole variable domain EPEVTQTPSHQVTQMGQEVILRCVPISNHLYFYWYRQILGQKVEFLVSFYNNEISEKSEIFDDQFSVERPDGSNFTLKIRSTKLEDSAMYFCASSEWSGGLGEQYFGPGTRLTVT.

The V and J genes are TRBV6-5 and TRBJ1-2, with D hard to call. CDR3 length equals 13 residues. Trimming took 5 bases from V and 3 from J, leaving 10 bases between them. Germline CDR1 and CDR2: MNHEY and SVGAGI. CDR3 sequence (DNA): TGTGCCAGCAGTGAGTCGGGTTACTATGGCTACACCTTC. Amino acid sequence: CASSESGYYGYTF.

This clonotype was detected many times. The chain joins TRBV19 to TRBJ1-2; D is unclear. CDR3 length: 12 residues. Between the trimmed V and J ends, which lost 4 bases and 2 bases, there was a span of 5 bases. The germline V gene encodes CDR1 LNHDA and CDR2 SQIVND (reference sequence). In DNA form, the CDR3 reads TGTGCCAGTAGTACTCGAAACTATGGCTACACCTTC. Its translation: CASSTRNYGYTF.

This rearrangement joins TRBV12-3 or TRBV12-4 to TRBJ2-7, with 8 bases matching TRBD2. V was pared by 2 bases and J by 4 bases, with 4 bases of the junction left unmatched. The CDR3 has 14 amino acids. The chain's CDR3 is CASSLPGGIYEQYF. The CDR3 nucleotides read TGTGCCAGCAGTTTACCGGGAGGGATATACGAGCAGTACTTC.

J is TRBJ2-2 and V is TRBV11-2; TRBD2 agrees at 13 bases. Germline values: CDR1 SGHAT, CDR2 FQNNGV. CDR3 length equals 19 residues. V shed 1 base and J 0 bases; nucleotides not matched to a gene: 5. CDR3 loop: CASSLGWGLAGPNTGELFF. CDR3 nucleotide sequence: TGTGCCAGCAGCTTAGGGTGGGGACTAGCGGGGCCGAACACCGGGGAGCTGTTTTTT. Based on the CDR3 plus reference TRBV11-2 and TRBJ2-2, the full variable domain is EAGVAQSPRYKIIEKRQSVAFWCNPISGHATLYWYQQILGQGPKLLIQFQNNGVVDDSQLPKDRFSAERLKGVDSTLKIQPAKLEDSAVYLCASSLGWGLAGPNTGELFFGEGSRLTVL.

This clonotype was recorded at least ten times. This chain links TRBV28 with TRBJ1-5; 7 nucleotides agree with TRBD1. Trimming removed 6 bases from V and 4 bases from J; junction bases left unmatched: 6. The germline V gene encodes CDR1 MDHEN and CDR2 SYDVKM. This CDR3 is 14 amino acids long. The CDR3 protein is CASRATGSNQPQHF. In DNA form, the CDR3 reads TGTGCCAGCAGAGCGACAGGGTCAAATCAGCCCCAGCATTTT.

In this sample, this clonotype turned up many times. The rearrangement links TRBV7-9 to TRBJ2-5; D is possibly TRBD1 (5 bases). The ends were cut back, 5 bases at V and 5 bases at J, with 15 bases in the middle. Germline CDR1 is SEHNR and CDR2 is FQNEAQ (reference sequence). The CDR3 contains 14 residues. In nucleotides, the CDR3 is TGTGCCAGCAGCCCCAACGGACACACGGAGACCCAGTACTTC. This gives the protein CASSPNGHTETQYF.

The chain uses TRBV6-1 and TRBJ1-1; TRBD1 matches at 9 bases. V shed 1 base, J shed 5 bases, and the junction held 5 bases outside the gene matches. The CDR3 extends over 15 amino acids. Looked up from germline, CDR1 is MNHNS and CDR2 is SASEGT. This chain's CDR3 is CASSEGRQGGTEAFF. As DNA, the CDR3 is TGTGCCAGCAGTGAAGGGCGACAGGGGGGAACTGAAGCTTTCTTT.

The gene calls are TRBV5-8 and TRBJ2-7; D possibly corresponds to TRBD1 (6 bases). The CDR3 contains 13 residues. The germline V gene has CDR1 SGHTS and CDR2 YDEGEE. Trimming shortened V by 7 bases and J by 1 base, and 12 bases separated the two germline ends. In nucleotides, the CDR3 is TGTGCCAGCCGCCCCGGGACATCCTACGAGCAGTACTTC. As protein: CASRPGTSYEQYF. Complete variable domain (other parts from reference TRBV5-8 and TRBJ2-7): EAGVTQSPTHLIKTRGQQATLRCSPISGHTSVYWYQQALGLGLQFLLWYDEGEERNRGNFPPRFSGRQFPNYSSELNVNALELEDSALYLCASRPGTSYEQYFGPGTRLTVT.

The V gene is TRBV5-1, the J gene TRBJ1-1; 7 bases are shared with TRBD1. From germline, CDR1 is SGHRS and CDR2 YFSETQ. The J segment lost 0 bases and the V segment lost 6 bases, leaving 5 bases of the junction unmatched. The CDR3 has 14 amino acids. The CDR3 is CASKQGLLNTEAFF. The CDR3 DNA reads TGCGCCAGCAAACAGGGGCTGCTGAACACTGAAGCTTTCTTT.

On this clonotype itself: Given the absence of the conserved phenylalanine or tryptophan at the CDR3 end, a read error is likely. This chain links TRBV27 with TRBJ1-2; no clear D gene. The CDR3 loop spans 13 amino acids. Germline V gives CDR1 MNHEY, CDR2 SMNVEV (reference sequence). The V gene lost 6 bases and the J gene lost 4 bases, with 12 bases spanning the gap. CDR3: CASSFAGFYGYTY. CDR3 in DNA: TGTGCCAGCAGCTTCGCAGGCTTCTATGGCTACACCTAC.

V and J are TRBV6-1 and TRBJ1-5; D not certain. This CDR3 has 14 residues. V shed 7 bases and J shed 4 bases, with 14 bases lying between them. The germline gives CDR1 MNHNS, CDR2 SASEGT. This CDR3 reads CASNHQGANQPQHF. The DNA for the CDR3 is TGTGCCAGCAATCACCAAGGTGCAAATCAGCCCCAGCATTTT.